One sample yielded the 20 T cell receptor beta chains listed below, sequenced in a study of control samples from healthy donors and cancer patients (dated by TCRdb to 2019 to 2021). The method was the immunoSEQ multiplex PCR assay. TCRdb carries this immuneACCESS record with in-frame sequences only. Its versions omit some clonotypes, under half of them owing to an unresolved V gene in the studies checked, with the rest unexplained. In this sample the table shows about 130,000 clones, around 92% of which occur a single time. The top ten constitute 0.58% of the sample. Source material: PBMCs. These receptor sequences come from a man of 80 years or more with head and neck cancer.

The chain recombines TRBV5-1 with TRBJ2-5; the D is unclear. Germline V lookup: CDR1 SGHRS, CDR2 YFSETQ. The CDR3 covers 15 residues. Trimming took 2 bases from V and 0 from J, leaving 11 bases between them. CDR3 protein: CASSFGPLYQETQYF. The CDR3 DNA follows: TGCGCCAGCAGCTTCGGTCCACTGTACCAAGAGACCCAGTACTTC.

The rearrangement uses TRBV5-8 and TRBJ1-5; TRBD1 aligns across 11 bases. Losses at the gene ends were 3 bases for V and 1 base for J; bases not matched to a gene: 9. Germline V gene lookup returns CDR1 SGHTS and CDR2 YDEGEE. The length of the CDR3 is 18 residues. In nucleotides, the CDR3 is TGTGCCAGCAGCTCAAGGACAGGGGGCTTGGGGAGCAATCAGCCCCAGCATTTT. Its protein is CASSSRTGGLGSNQPQHF.

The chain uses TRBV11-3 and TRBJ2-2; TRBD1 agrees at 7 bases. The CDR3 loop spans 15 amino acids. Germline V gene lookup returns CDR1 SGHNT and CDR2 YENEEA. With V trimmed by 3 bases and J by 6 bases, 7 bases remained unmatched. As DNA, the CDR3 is TGTGCCAGCAGCTTGAGTAGGGGGCGAGCCGGGGAGCTGTTTTTT. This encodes CASSLSRGRAGELFF.

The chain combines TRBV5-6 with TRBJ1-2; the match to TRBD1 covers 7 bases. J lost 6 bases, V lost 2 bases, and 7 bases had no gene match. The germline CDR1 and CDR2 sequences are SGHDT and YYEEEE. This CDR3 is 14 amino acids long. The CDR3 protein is CASSLQGLRDGYTF. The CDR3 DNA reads TGTGCCAGCAGCTTACAGGGGCTTAGGGATGGCTACACCTTC.

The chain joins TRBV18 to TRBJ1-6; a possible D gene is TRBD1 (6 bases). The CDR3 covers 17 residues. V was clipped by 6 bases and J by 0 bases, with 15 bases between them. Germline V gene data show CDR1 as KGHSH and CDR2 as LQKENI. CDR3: CASSLRQASSYNSPLHF. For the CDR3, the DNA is TGTGCCAGCTCCCTTAGACAGGCAAGCTCCTATAATTCACCCCTCCACTTT.

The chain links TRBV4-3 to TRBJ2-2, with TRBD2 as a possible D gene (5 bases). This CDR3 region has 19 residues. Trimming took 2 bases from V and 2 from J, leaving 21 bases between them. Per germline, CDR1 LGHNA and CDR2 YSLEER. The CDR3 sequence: CASSQHPPDSNKNTGELFF. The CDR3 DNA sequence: TGCGCCAGCAGCCAACACCCCCCGGACTCAAACAAAAACACCGGGGAGCTGTTTTTT.

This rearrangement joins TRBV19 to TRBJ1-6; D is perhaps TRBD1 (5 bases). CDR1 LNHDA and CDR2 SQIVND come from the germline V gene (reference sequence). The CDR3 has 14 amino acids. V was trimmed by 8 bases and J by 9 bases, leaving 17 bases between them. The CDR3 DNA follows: TGTGCCAGTTCGAGGGGCCAGGCGGGTTCACCCCTCCACTTT. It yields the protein CASSRGQAGSPLHF. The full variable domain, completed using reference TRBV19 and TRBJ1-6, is DGGITQSPKYLFRKEGQNVTLSCEQNLNHDAMYWYRQDPGQGLRLIYYSQIVNDFQKGDIAEGYSVSREKKESFPLTVTSAQKNPTAFYLCASSRGQAGSPLHFGNGTRLTVT.

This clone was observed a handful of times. Here the CDR3 reads CASSSRGDEETQYF. The CDR3 DNA sequence: TGTGCCAGCAGCTCCAGGGGCGATGAAGAGACCCAGTACTTC. The V gene is TRBV7-8, the J gene TRBJ2-5, with D possibly being TRBD1 (6 bases). This CDR3 region has 14 residues. Per the germline V gene, CDR1 is SGHVS and CDR2 is FQNEAQ. V was clipped by 4 bases and J by 3 bases, with 12 bases between them.

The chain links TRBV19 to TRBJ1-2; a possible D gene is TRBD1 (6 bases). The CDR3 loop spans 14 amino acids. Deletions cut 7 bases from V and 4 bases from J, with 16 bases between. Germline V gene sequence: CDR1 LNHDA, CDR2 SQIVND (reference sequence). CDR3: CASKPRGAGYGYTF. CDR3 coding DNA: TGTGCCAGTAAACCCCGGGGGGCTGGCTATGGCTACACCTTC.

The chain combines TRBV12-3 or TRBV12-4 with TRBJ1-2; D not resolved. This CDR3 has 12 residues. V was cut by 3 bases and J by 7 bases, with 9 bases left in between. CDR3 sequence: CASSFGGVGYTF. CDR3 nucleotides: TGTGCCAGCAGTTTCGGCGGTGTTGGCTACACCTTC.

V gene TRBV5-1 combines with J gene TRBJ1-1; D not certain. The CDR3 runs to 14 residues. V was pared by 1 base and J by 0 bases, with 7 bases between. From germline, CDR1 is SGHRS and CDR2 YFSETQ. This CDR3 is CASSLRVVNTEAFF. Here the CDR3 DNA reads TGCGCCAGCAGCTTGAGGGTCGTGAACACTGAAGCTTTCTTT. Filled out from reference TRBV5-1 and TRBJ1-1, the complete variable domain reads KAGVTQTPRYLIKTRGQQVTLSCSPISGHRSVSWYQQTPGQGLQFLFEYFSETQRNKGNFPGRFSGRQFSNSRSEMNVSTLELGDSALYLCASSLRVVNTEAFFGQGTRLTVV.

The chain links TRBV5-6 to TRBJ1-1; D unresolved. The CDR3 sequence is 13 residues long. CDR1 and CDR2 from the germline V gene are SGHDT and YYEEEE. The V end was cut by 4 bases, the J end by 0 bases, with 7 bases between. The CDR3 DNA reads TGTGCCAGCAGCCAAAGGATGAACACTGAAGCTTTCTTT. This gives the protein CASSQRMNTEAFF.

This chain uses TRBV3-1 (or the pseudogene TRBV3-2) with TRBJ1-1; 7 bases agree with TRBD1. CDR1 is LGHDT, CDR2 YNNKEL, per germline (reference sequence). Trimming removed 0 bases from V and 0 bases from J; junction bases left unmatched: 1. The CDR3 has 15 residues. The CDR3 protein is CASSQEQGMNTEAFF. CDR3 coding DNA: TGTGCCAGCAGCCAAGAACAGGGGATGAACACTGAAGCTTTCTTT.

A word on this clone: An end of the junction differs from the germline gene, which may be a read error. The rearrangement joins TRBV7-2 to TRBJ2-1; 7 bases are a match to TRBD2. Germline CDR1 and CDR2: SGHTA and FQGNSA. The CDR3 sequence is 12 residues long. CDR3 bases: TGTGCCAGCAGGCGGGACTACGATACCACAATCTTC. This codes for CASRRDYDTTIF.

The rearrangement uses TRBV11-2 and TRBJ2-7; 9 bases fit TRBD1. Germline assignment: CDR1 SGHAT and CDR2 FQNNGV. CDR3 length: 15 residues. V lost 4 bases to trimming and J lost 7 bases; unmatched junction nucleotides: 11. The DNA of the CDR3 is TGTGCCAGCAGCTCAGCAAAACAGGGGGCGCGGGAGCAGTACTTC. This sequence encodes CASSSAKQGAREQYF.

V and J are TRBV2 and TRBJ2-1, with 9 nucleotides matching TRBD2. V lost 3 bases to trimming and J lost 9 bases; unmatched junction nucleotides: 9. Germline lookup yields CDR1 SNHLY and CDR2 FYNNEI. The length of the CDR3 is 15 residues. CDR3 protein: CASSELGREGPEQFF. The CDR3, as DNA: TGTGCCAGCAGTGAGCTGGGGCGGGAGGGCCCTGAGCAGTTCTTC.

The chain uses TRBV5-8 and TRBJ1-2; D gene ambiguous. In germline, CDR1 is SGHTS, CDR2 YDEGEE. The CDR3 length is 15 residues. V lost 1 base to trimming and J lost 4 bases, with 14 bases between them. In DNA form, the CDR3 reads TGTGCCAGCAGCTTGACGGGCGGGAGGATCTATGGCTACACCTTC. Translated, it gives CASSLTGGRIYGYTF.

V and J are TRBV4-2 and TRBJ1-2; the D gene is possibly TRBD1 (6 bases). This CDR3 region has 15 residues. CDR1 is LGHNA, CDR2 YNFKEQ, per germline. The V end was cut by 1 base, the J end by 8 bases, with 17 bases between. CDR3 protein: CASSQGGQAGVGYTF. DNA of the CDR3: TGTGCCAGCAGCCAAGGGGGGCAGGCTGGGGTAGGCTACACCTTC.

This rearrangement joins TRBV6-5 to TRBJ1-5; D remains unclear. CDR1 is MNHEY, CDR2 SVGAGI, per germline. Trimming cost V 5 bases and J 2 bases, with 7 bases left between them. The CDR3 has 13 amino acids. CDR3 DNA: TGTGCCAGCAGTCCTAAAGGCAATCAGCCCCAGCATTTT. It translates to CASSPKGNQPQHF.

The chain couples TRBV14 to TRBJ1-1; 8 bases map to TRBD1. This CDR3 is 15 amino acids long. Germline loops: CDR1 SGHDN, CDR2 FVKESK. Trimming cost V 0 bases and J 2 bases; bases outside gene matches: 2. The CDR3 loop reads CASSQDGTGNTEAFF. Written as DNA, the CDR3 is TGTGCCAGCAGCCAAGATGGGACAGGTAACACTGAAGCTTTCTTT.